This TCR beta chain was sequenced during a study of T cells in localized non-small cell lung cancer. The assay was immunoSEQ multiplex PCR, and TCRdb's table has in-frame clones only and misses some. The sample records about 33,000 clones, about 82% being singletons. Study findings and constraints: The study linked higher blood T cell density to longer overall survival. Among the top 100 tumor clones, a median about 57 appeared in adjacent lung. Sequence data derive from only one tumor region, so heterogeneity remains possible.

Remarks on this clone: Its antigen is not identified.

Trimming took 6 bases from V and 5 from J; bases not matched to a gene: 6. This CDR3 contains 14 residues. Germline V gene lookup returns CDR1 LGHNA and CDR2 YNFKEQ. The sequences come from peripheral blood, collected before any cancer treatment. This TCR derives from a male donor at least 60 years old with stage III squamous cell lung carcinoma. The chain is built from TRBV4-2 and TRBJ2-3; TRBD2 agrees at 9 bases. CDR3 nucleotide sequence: TGTGCCAGCAGTGGGCGGGAGGGTCAAGATACGCAGTATTTT. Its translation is CASSGREGQDTQYF.